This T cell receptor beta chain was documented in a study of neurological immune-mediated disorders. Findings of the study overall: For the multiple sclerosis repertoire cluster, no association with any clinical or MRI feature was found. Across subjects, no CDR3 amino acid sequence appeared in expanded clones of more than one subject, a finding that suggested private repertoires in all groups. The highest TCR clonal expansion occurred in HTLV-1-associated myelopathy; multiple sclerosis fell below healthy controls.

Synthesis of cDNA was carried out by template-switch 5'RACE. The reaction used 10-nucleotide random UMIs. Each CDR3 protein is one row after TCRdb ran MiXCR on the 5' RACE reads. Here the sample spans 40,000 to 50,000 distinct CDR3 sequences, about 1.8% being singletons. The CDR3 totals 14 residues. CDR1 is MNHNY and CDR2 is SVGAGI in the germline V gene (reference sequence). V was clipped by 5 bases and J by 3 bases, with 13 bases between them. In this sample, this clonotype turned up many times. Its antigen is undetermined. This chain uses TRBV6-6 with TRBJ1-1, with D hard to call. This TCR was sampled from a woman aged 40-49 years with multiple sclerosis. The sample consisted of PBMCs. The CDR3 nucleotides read TGTGCCAGCAGTCGGGGTAGCGTGGACACTGAAGCTTTCTTT. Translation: CASSRGSVDTEAFF.